This T cell receptor beta chain was documented in a study of cytomegalovirus exposure and HLA in healthy donors. The PCR had 60 Vbeta and 13 Jbeta primers. Method: immunoSEQ multiplex PCR; TCRdb's copy keeps in-frame clones and lacks some. The profile shows some 160,000 clones, roughly 85% of them singletons. Trimming removed 0 bases from V and 1 base from J, with 10 bases in between. This CDR3 comprises 15 residues. CDR1 and CDR2 from the germline V gene are SGDLS and YYNGEE. The receptor was isolated from a woman in her 30s in good health and CMV-seronegative. V is TRBV9 and J is TRBJ1-1; D remains ambiguous. The source material was PBMCs. In DNA, the CDR3 is TGTGCCAGCAGCGTAGATCAGGAGGGGAACACTGAAGCTTTCTTT. Translating gives CASSVDQEGNTEAFF.